These 32 T cell receptor beta chains came from one sample sequenced in a study of T cell responses to AZD1222 COVID-19 vaccine. The assay was immunoSEQ multiplex PCR, and TCRdb's table has in-frame clones only and misses some. Of approximately 100,000 clones listed, around 84% are singletons. The sample in question was peripheral blood, obtained 28 days after the second AZD1222 dose. These receptors were taken from an adult who received the AZD1222 COVID-19 vaccine.

This sequence joins TRBV13 and TRBJ1-3; D is perhaps TRBD1 (6 bases). Germline V gene data show CDR1 as PRHDT and CDR2 as FYEKMQ (reference sequence). The CDR3 has 16 amino acids. Between the trimmed V and J ends, which lost 3 bases and 9 bases, there was a span of 21 bases. The DNA for the CDR3 is TGTGCCAGCAGCTTCAGGACAGAGCTATGGAGAGGCACCATATATTTT. This gives the protein CASSFRTELWRGTIYF. The whole variable domain, remainder taken from reference TRBV13 and TRBJ1-3, is AAGVIQSPRHLIKEKRETATLKCYPIPRHDTVYWYQQGPGQDPQFLISFYEKMQSDKGSIPDRFSAQQFSDYHSELNMSSLELGDSALYFCASSFRTELWRGTIYFGEGSWLTVV.

The chain uses TRBV18 and TRBJ1-1; D is uncertain. The CDR3 runs to 16 residues. The germline V gene encodes CDR1 KGHSH and CDR2 LQKENI. V was pared by 5 bases and J by 0 bases, with 16 bases between. CDR3 region: CASSSRSTALNTEAFF. For the CDR3, the DNA is TGTGCCAGCTCATCTCGTTCTACGGCTCTGAACACTGAAGCTTTCTTT.

The sample holds one count of this clone. J is TRBJ2-1 and V is TRBV28; D unclear. Germline loops: CDR1 MDHEN, CDR2 SYDVKM. This CDR3 spans 14 amino acids. V was trimmed by 6 bases and J by 1 base, leaving 10 bases between them. The CDR3 DNA sequence: TGTGCCAGCAGCAGACCGATTTCCTACAATGAGCAGTTCTTC. Translated, it gives CASSRPISYNEQFF. Full variable domain (rest looked up from reference TRBV28 and TRBJ2-1): DVKVTQSSRYLVKRTGEKVFLECVQDMDHENMFWYRQDPGLGLRLIYFSYDVKMKEKGDIPEGYSVSREKKERFSLILESASTNQTSMYLCASSRPISYNEQFFGPGTRLTVL.

This chain links TRBV9 with TRBJ2-3, with D perhaps matching TRBD2 (6 bases). Germline assignment: CDR1 SGDLS and CDR2 YYNGEE. This CDR3 is built from 16 residues. V was clipped by 0 bases and J by 4 bases, with 15 bases between them. CDR3 DNA: TGTGCCAGCAGCGTAGGTTCTGGAGGGCCCGCAGATACGCAGTATTTT. Translating it yields CASSVGSGGPADTQYF.

The chain has TRBV4-1 and TRBJ1-2, with D uncertain. Per germline, CDR1 MGHRA and CDR2 YSYEKL. The V gene lost 1 base and the J gene lost 4 bases, with 4 bases spanning the gap. The CDR3 covers 12 residues. CDR3 region: CASSQGTYGYTF. CDR3 nucleotide sequence: TGCGCCAGCAGCCAAGGCACCTATGGCTACACCTTC.

This rearrangement joins TRBV9 to TRBJ2-3, with 12 bases identical to TRBD2. The germline V gene encodes CDR1 SGDLS and CDR2 YYNGEE. The CDR3 has 16 residues. Trimming removed 5 bases from V and 2 bases from J; junction bases left unmatched: 6. The CDR3 region is CASRPGLAGITDTQYF. CDR3 DNA: TGTGCCAGCAGGCCGGGACTAGCGGGCATCACAGATACGCAGTATTTT.

V usage is TRBV7-9 and J usage is TRBJ2-5; 8 bases are shared with TRBD1. With 5 bases clipped from V and 1 base from J, the junction kept 15 bases outside the gene matches. This CDR3 spans 18 amino acids. The germline CDR1 and CDR2 sequences are SEHNR and FQNEAQ (reference sequence). CDR3 residues: CASSHTFATGTGQETQYF. As DNA, the CDR3 is TGTGCCAGCAGCCACACTTTTGCCACCGGGACAGGCCAAGAGACCCAGTACTTC.

This chain's CDR3 is CASRKFSGGSEQFF. Written as DNA, the CDR3 is TGTGCCAGCAGAAAATTCAGCGGGGGGAGTGAGCAGTTCTTC. This sequence joins TRBV7-3 and TRBJ2-1; 9 bases align to TRBD2. V trimming: 6 bases; J trimming: 9 bases; junction bases outside the gene matches: 9. Germline CDR1 SGHTA, CDR2 FQGTGA. The CDR3 contains 14 residues.

This clone was detected only once. The chain has TRBV3-1 (or the pseudogene TRBV3-2) and TRBJ1-6, with D uncertain. The CDR3 consists of 14 residues. The V and J ends lost 2 bases and 7 bases respectively, with 9 bases between them. The germline V gene has CDR1 LGHDT and CDR2 YNNKEL (reference sequence). CDR3 region: CASSQRTANSPLHF. As DNA, the CDR3 is TGTGCCAGCAGCCAAAGGACGGCCAATTCACCCCTCCACTTT.

The chain links TRBV5-1 to TRBJ2-7; the match to TRBD1 covers 9 bases. CDR1 and CDR2 from the germline V gene are SGHRS and YFSETQ. J lost 5 bases, V lost 0 bases, and 9 bases had no gene match. This CDR3 is built from 16 residues. CDR3: CASSLGFGGQGNEQYF. CDR3 coding DNA: TGCGCCAGCAGCTTGGGGTTCGGGGGACAGGGAAACGAGCAGTACTTC.

The V gene is TRBV5-1, the J gene TRBJ2-7; 7 bases align to TRBD2. The CDR3 consists of 15 residues. CDR1 is SGHRS and CDR2 is YFSETQ in the germline V gene. V gave up 1 base and J gave up 4 bases; unmatched junction bases: 8. The CDR3 DNA reads TGCGCCAGCAGCTTGAGCGGGGAGTCAAGTTACGAGCAGTACTTC. It yields the protein CASSLSGESSYEQYF.

The rearrangement joins TRBV10-3 to TRBJ1-2, with no clear D. CDR3 length equals 15 residues. The ends were cut back, 1 base at V and 4 bases at J, with 13 bases in the middle. CDR1 is ENHRY and CDR2 is SYGVKD in the germline V gene. The CDR3 region has the DNA TGTGCCATCAGTGAGTTAGGGCAGTCTGCCTATGGCTACACCTTC. Encoded protein: CAISELGQSAYGYTF.

The table lists this clone with a count of one. CDR3 sequence (DNA): TGTGCTAGTGGTTTGGTCCCGGTGAATCAGCCCCAGCATTTT. Its translation: CASGLVPVNQPQHF. The rearrangement uses TRBV12-5 and TRBJ1-5; D is uncertain. CDR3 length equals 14 residues. The V gene's germline CDR1 is LGHNT and CDR2 FRNRAP. Trimming pared 0 bases from V and 4 bases from J, leaving 7 bases between. Full variable domain (remainder filled in from reference TRBV12-5 and TRBJ1-5): DARVTQTPRHKVTEMGQEVTMRCQPILGHNTVFWYRQTMMQGLELLAYFRNRAPLDDSGMPKDRFSAEMPDATLATLKIQPSEPRDSAVYFCASGLVPVNQPQHFGDGTRLSIL.

The V gene is TRBV7-2, the J gene TRBJ2-7; perhaps D is TRBD1 or TRBD2 (5 bases each). V was clipped by 5 bases and J by 1 base, with 15 bases between them. The length of the CDR3 is 15 residues. The germline gives CDR1 SGHTA, CDR2 FQGNSA. The CDR3 DNA is TGTGCCAGCAGCCCGAAAAGGGACCGTTCCTACGAGCAGTACTTC. Translated, it gives CASSPKRDRSYEQYF.

The chain joins TRBV18 to TRBJ2-7; TRBD1 matches at 7 bases. Germline trimming cut 3 bases from V and 7 bases from J; bases unmatched to any gene: 6. The germline CDR1 and CDR2 sequences are KGHSH and LQKENI. This CDR3 contains 13 residues. The CDR3 DNA reads TGTGCCAGCTCACCTCCGACAGGGCGTGAGCAGTACTTC. Translating gives CASSPPTGREQYF. Together with reference TRBV18 and TRBJ2-7, the CDR3 gives the full variable domain: NAGVMQNPRHLVRRRGQEARLRCSPMKGHSHVYWYRQLPEEGLKFMVYLQKENIIDESGMPKERFSAEFPKEGPSILRIQQVVRGDSAAYFCASSPPTGREQYFGPGTRLTVT.

The chain employs TRBV4-1 and TRBJ1-4; no definite D call. Trimming removed 0 bases from V and 2 bases from J, with 10 bases in between. Germline V gene data show CDR1 as MGHRA and CDR2 as YSYEKL. There are 16 residues in the CDR3. This chain's CDR3 is CASSQDLGSTNEKLFF. Here the CDR3 DNA reads TGCGCCAGCAGCCAAGATCTGGGGAGCACTAATGAAAAACTGTTTTTT.

The V gene is TRBV27, the J gene TRBJ1-1; the D is unclear. V was trimmed by 5 bases and J by 4 bases, leaving 11 bases between them. The CDR3 totals 13 residues. The germline CDR1 and CDR2 sequences are MNHEY and SMNVEV (reference sequence). As DNA, the CDR3 is TGTGCCAGCAGTCATGAGCACGGCACTGAAGCTTTCTTT. Translated: CASSHEHGTEAFF.

V gene TRBV7-9 combines with J gene TRBJ1-2, with 9 positions matching TRBD1. The V segment lost 2 bases and the J segment 4 bases; nucleotides outside the gene matches: 2. This CDR3 comprises 14 residues. Germline CDR1 and CDR2: SEHNR and FQNEAQ (reference sequence). CDR3 region: CASSLRGQGYGYTF. The CDR3 DNA follows: TGTGCCAGCAGCTTAAGGGGACAGGGCTATGGCTACACCTTC.

V usage is TRBV9 and J usage is TRBJ2-5; possible D gene TRBD2, 5 bases. This CDR3 is built from 14 residues. The V gene's germline CDR1 is SGDLS and CDR2 YYNGEE. V dropped 0 bases and J dropped 2 bases, with 8 bases sitting between them. Written as DNA, the CDR3 is TGTGCCAGCAGCGTAGTTCCGGGGCAAGAGACCCAGTACTTC. Its translation is CASSVVPGQETQYF. The full variable domain, in which reference TRBV9 and TRBJ2-5 provide the parts outside the CDR3, is DSGVTQTPKHLITATGQRVTLRCSPRSGDLSVYWYQQSLDQGLQFLIQYYNGEERAKGNILERFSAQQFPDLHSELNLSSLELGDSALYFCASSVVPGQETQYFGPGTRLLVL.

The chain links TRBV28 to TRBJ2-7, with 7 nucleotides matching TRBD2. Trimming cost V 2 bases and J 5 bases; bases outside gene matches: 6. The germline V gene has CDR1 MDHEN and CDR2 SYDVKM. This CDR3 is 14 amino acids long. Here the CDR3 DNA reads TGTGCCAGCAGTTTAAGCGGGACCCGGAACGAGCAGTACTTC. This codes for CASSLSGTRNEQYF.

This rearrangement joins TRBV6-5 to TRBJ2-2, with TRBD2 identical over 10 bases. V was pared by 6 bases and J by 0 bases, with 1 base of the junction left unmatched. CDR1 is MNHEY and CDR2 is SVGAGI in the germline V gene. This CDR3 region has 15 residues. The DNA for the CDR3 is TGTGCCAGCAGCGGACTAGCGGCGAACACCGGGGAGCTGTTTTTT. Protein sequence: CASSGLAANTGELFF.

This chain links TRBV11-3 with TRBJ2-6; D is uncertain. Germline V gives CDR1 SGHNT, CDR2 YENEEA. The CDR3 spans 18 residues. Trimming took off 5 bases at V and 0 bases at J, with 17 bases between the two ends. The CDR3 coding sequence is TGTGCCAGCAGCCTTGGTCCGGGTACGGGCTCTGGGGCCAACGTCCTGACTTTC. Residues: CASSLGPGTGSGANVLTF.

This clone came up once. This sequence joins TRBV24-1 and TRBJ1-5; possibly TRBD1 for D (5 bases). V was trimmed by 3 bases and J by 0 bases, leaving 11 bases between them. Looked up from germline, CDR1 is KGHDR and CDR2 is SFDVKD. The CDR3 is 16 amino acids. This CDR3 is CATSDPGGGSNQPQHF. The CDR3 nucleotides read TGTGCCACCAGTGATCCTGGGGGTGGTAGCAATCAGCCCCAGCATTTT.

The V call is TRBV10-2, the J call TRBJ2-1; 11 nucleotides match TRBD2. CDR3 length: 14 amino acids. From germline, CDR1 is WSHSY and CDR2 SAAADI. Unmatched junction bases numbered 4, after V lost 8 bases and J lost 4 bases. CDR3 sequence: CASLGLAGYNEQFF. The CDR3 region has the DNA TGCGCCAGCCTAGGACTAGCGGGTTACAATGAGCAGTTCTTC.

V usage is TRBV9 and J usage is TRBJ2-1, with TRBD2 matching 9 bases. The junction had 8 bases not matched to a gene; V was cut back by 4 bases and J by 6 bases. CDR3 length equals 15 residues. Germline V gene data show CDR1 as SGDLS and CDR2 as YYNGEE. The CDR3 reads CASSLRTSVLNEQFF. As DNA, the CDR3 is TGTGCCAGCAGCCTACGGACTAGCGTTCTCAATGAGCAGTTCTTC.

The gene calls are TRBV10-2 and TRBJ2-5, with D unclear. The germline gives CDR1 WSHSY, CDR2 SAAADI. The V end was cut by 4 bases, the J end by 2 bases, with 8 bases between. CDR3 length: 13 residues. The CDR3 protein is CASSVTNQETQYF. In DNA form, the CDR3 reads TGCGCCAGCAGTGTTACCAATCAAGAGACCCAGTACTTC.

This rearrangement joins TRBV3-1 (or the pseudogene TRBV3-2) to TRBJ1-2; 11 bases are a match to TRBD1. Germline CDR1 is LGHDT and CDR2 is YNNKEL (reference sequence). Germline trimming cut 4 bases from V and 8 bases from J; bases unmatched to any gene: 6. The CDR3 length is 14 residues. CDR3 sequence: CASSRRTGGVGYTF. Written as DNA, the CDR3 is TGTGCCAGCAGCCGGCGGACAGGGGGCGTAGGCTACACCTTC.

The chain recombines TRBV21-1 with TRBJ2-5; the DNA was not compared with TRBD1, the D call given in the table. TRBV21-1 is an annotated pseudogene. The CDR3 length is 16 residues. This chain's CDR3 is CASSKKGAKAQETQYF. The CDR3 DNA reads TGTGCCAGCAGCAAAAAGGGGGCTAAGGCACAAGAGACCCAGTACTTC.

The chain links TRBV6-1 to TRBJ2-1; the match to TRBD2 covers 13 bases. The V gene's germline CDR1 is MNHNS and CDR2 SASEGT. This CDR3 spans 17 amino acids. J gave up 9 bases and V 3 bases, and 11 bases lay outside the gene matches. CDR3 protein: CASSENPGLAGSSEQFF. CDR3 DNA: TGTGCCAGCAGTGAGAACCCGGGACTAGCGGGGAGTAGTGAGCAGTTCTTC.

CDR3 loop: CASRGLAGDFTDTQYF. CDR3 coding DNA: TGTGCCAGCAGGGGACTAGCGGGGGATTTCACAGATACGCAGTATTTT. This chain connects TRBV13 to TRBJ2-3, with 14 nucleotides matching TRBD2. J gave up 2 bases and V 6 bases, and 4 bases lay outside the gene matches. The CDR3 is made up of 16 amino acids. Per germline, CDR1 PRHDT and CDR2 FYEKMQ (reference sequence). Variable domain in full (rest from reference TRBV13 and TRBJ2-3): AAGVIQSPRHLIKEKRETATLKCYPIPRHDTVYWYQQGPGQDPQFLISFYEKMQSDKGSIPDRFSAQQFSDYHSELNMSSLELGDSALYFCASRGLAGDFTDTQYFGPGTRLTVL.

V is TRBV5-4 and J is TRBJ2-3; 8 bases map to TRBD1. Germline CDR1 SGHNT, CDR2 YYREEE (reference sequence). V trimming: 4 bases; J trimming: 5 bases; junction bases outside the gene matches: 6. CDR3 length equals 14 residues. The CDR3 DNA sequence: TGTGCCAGCAGCCACGGGACAGGTGGAGATACGCAGTATTTT. It codes for CASSHGTGGDTQYF. Together with reference TRBV5-4 and TRBJ2-3, the CDR3 gives the full variable domain: ETGVTQSPTHLIKTRGQQVTLRCSSQSGHNTVSWYQQALGQGPQFIFQYYREEENGRGNFPPRFSGLQFPNYSSELNVNALELDDSALYLCASSHGTGGDTQYFGPGTRLTVL.

This chain connects TRBV5-1 to TRBJ1-2, with a weak D call TRBD1 (5 bases). V was pared by 0 bases and J by 2 bases, with 11 bases between. Germline V gene data show CDR1 as SGHRS and CDR2 as YFSETQ. The CDR3 has 15 amino acids. In nucleotides, the CDR3 is TGCGCCAGCAGCTTGGTTTCTTGGGGGAACTATGGCTACACCTTC. Translation gives CASSLVSWGNYGYTF.